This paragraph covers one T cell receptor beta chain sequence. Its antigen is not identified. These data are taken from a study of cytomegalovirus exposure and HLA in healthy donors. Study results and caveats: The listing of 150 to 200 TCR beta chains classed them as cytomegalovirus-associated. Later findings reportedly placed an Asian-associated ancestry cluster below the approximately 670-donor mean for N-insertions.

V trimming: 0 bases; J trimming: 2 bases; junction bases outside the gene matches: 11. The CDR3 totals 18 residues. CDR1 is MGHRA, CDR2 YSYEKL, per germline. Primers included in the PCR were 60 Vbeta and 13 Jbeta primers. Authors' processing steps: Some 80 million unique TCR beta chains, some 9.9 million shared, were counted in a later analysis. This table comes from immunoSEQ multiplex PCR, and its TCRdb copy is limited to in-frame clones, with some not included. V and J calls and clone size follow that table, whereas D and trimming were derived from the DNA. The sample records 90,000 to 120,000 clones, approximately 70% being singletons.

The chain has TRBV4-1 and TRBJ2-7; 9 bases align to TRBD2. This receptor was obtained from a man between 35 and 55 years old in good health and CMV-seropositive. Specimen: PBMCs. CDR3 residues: CASSQDAIAGDLTYEQYF. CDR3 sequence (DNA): TGCGCCAGCAGCCAAGATGCAATAGCGGGAGATCTCACCTACGAGCAGTACTTC.